This T cell receptor beta chain is drawn from a study of T-cell memory formation after mild COVID-19. For the study at large: The study found TCR clusters largely donor specific. Findings and caveats of the study: Contracting CD8+ clones were enriched in EMRA, CD4+ mainly in CM and EM. Specificity for SARS-CoV-2 was not confirmed among the second-wave clones peaking on day 37.

This clonotype was counted only a few times. The antigen remains undetermined. Trimming shortened V by 0 bases and J by 2 bases, and 13 bases separated the two germline ends. The germline V gene encodes CDR1 SEHNR and CDR2 FQNEAQ (reference sequence). CDR3 length: 16 residues. The 5'RACE method, run with constant-segment primers, produced TCR alpha and TCR beta cDNA libraries (carrying sample barcodes and UMIs). In TCRdb, the 5' RACE reads were re-called with MiXCR into one record per CDR3 protein. The sample has hundreds of thousands of distinct CDR3 sequences, roughly 20% seen once. The sample consisted of PBMCs or a T cell subset sorted from them (not recorded which). The TCR comes from an adult woman who had mild COVID-19 (a few samples of this study predate the infection). Cell type and time point are not known. This chain uses TRBV7-9 with TRBJ2-5, with a weak D call TRBD1 (5 bases). The CDR3 DNA follows: TGTGCCAGCAGCTTAGCACTGGACATCATACAAGAGACCCAGTACTTC. Translation: CASSLALDIIQETQYF. Full variable domain (remainder filled in from reference TRBV7-9 and TRBJ2-5): DTGVSQNPRHKITKRGQNVTFRCDPISEHNRLYWYRQTLGQGPEFLTYFQNEAQLEKSRLLSDRFSAERPKGSFSTLEIQRTEQGDSAMYLCASSLALDIIQETQYFGPGTRLLVL.